Following are 24 T cell receptor beta chains from one sample sequenced in a study of cytomegalovirus exposure and HLA in healthy donors. Measured with immunoSEQ multiplex PCR; TCRdb has only the in-frame clones, and not every one. Of 97,000 or so clones listed, roughly 87% are singletons. Sample: PBMCs. The receptors were gathered from a young man in good health and CMV-seropositive.

The chain has TRBV7-6 and TRBJ2-7; TRBD2 might be the D (6 bases). V was trimmed by 1 base and J by 1 base, leaving 8 bases between them. The CDR3 extends over 14 amino acids. Germline V CDR1 and CDR2: SGHVS, FNYEAQ. CDR3 DNA sequence: TGTGCCAGCAGCTTAGAGGAGGGTTCCTACGAGCAGTACTTC. Translation gives CASSLEEGSYEQYF.

The chain combines TRBV19 with TRBJ2-2; the match to TRBD2 covers 13 bases. Germline CDR1 LNHDA, CDR2 SQIVND (reference sequence). V lost 9 bases, J lost 7 bases, and 17 bases stayed unmatched. The CDR3 has 18 residues. In nucleotides, the CDR3 is TGTGCCAGCCATACGGGACTAGCGGGGACATGGGGCAACGGGGAGCTGTTTTTT. As protein: CASHTGLAGTWGNGELFF. The entire variable domain, with the rest obtained from reference TRBV19 and TRBJ2-2, is as follows: DGGITQSPKYLFRKEGQNVTLSCEQNLNHDAMYWYRQDPGQGLRLIYYSQIVNDFQKGDIAEGYSVSREKKESFPLTVTSAQKNPTAFYLCASHTGLAGTWGNGELFFGEGSRLTVL.

The V call is TRBV19, the J call TRBJ2-7; 8 bases are shared with TRBD1. This CDR3 contains 15 residues. V gave up 6 bases and J gave up 5 bases; unmatched junction bases: 12. Germline CDR1 reads LNHDA; CDR2 reads SQIVND (reference sequence). CDR3 in DNA: TGTGCCAGTAGCAAAGACAGGGGAAAGGACCACGAGCAGTACTTC. Translating it yields CASSKDRGKDHEQYF.

The chain is built from TRBV5-4 and TRBJ1-2; 8 nucleotides agree with TRBD1. The CDR3 is 19 residues long. J was trimmed by 2 bases and V by 4 bases; bases with no gene match: 19. CDR1 is SGHNT and CDR2 is YYREEE in the germline V gene (reference sequence). CDR3 DNA sequence: TGTGCCAGCAGCCCGGGACAGGTGTCGATGGAGTTAGGAAACTATGGCTACACCTTC. Translation gives CASSPGQVSMELGNYGYTF. Combining the CDR3 with reference TRBV5-4 and TRBJ1-2 gives the whole variable domain ETGVTQSPTHLIKTRGQQVTLRCSSQSGHNTVSWYQQALGQGPQFIFQYYREEENGRGNFPPRFSGLQFPNYSSELNVNALELDDSALYLCASSPGQVSMELGNYGYTFGSGTRLTVV.

The rearrangement uses TRBV5-1 and TRBJ2-1; possibly TRBD1 for D (5 bases). CDR3 size: 14 residues. V lost 2 bases to trimming and J lost 4 bases, with 10 bases between them. Germline lookup yields CDR1 SGHRS and CDR2 YFSETQ. CDR3 residues: CASSFDQGYNEQFF. The CDR3 DNA reads TGCGCCAGCAGCTTCGACCAGGGTTACAATGAGCAGTTCTTC.

V gene TRBV27 combines with J gene TRBJ2-2, with 7 positions matching TRBD1. The CDR3 has 14 amino acids. Per the germline V gene, CDR1 is MNHEY and CDR2 is SMNVEV (reference sequence). Trimming at V came to 6 bases and at J to 4 bases, leaving 5 bases not matched to a gene. CDR3 nucleotide sequence: TGTGCCAGCAGACGGGGACAGACCACCGGGGAGCTGTTTTTT. It specifies CASRRGQTTGELFF.

V and J are TRBV19 and TRBJ2-1, with 7 bases that match TRBD2. The germline V gene encodes CDR1 LNHDA and CDR2 SQIVND (reference sequence). With V trimmed by 1 base and J by 8 bases, 8 bases remained unmatched. This CDR3 region has 15 residues. CDR3 amino acids: CASSIGWEGRYEQFF. As DNA, the CDR3 is TGTGCCAGTAGTATAGGGTGGGAGGGCCGCTATGAGCAGTTCTTC.

The chain employs TRBV7-6 and TRBJ2-1; TRBD2 aligns across 7 bases. Germline V gene lookup returns CDR1 SGHVS and CDR2 FNYEAQ. V shed 5 bases and J 4 bases; nucleotides not matched to a gene: 8. This CDR3 has 15 amino acids. Here the CDR3 reads CASSQDPGLYNEQFF. The CDR3 DNA reads as TGTGCCAGCAGCCAAGACCCGGGACTATACAATGAGCAGTTCTTC.

This clone was picked up one time. The gene calls are TRBV7-2 and TRBJ2-3; D unclear. V lost 6 bases and J 3 bases, leaving 7 bases between the germline ends. Germline assignment: CDR1 SGHTA and CDR2 FQGNSA. This CDR3 is built from 12 residues. CDR3 sequence (DNA): TGTGCCAGCAGAGCCGGGACAGATACGCAGTATTTT. Protein sequence: CASRAGTDTQYF.

The chain employs TRBV7-9 and TRBJ2-5, with TRBD2 matching over 7 bases. V lost 8 bases to trimming and J lost 5 bases; unmatched junction nucleotides: 8. CDR3 length: 13 amino acids. Germline lookup yields CDR1 SEHNR and CDR2 FQNEAQ (reference sequence). CDR3 DNA: TGTGCCAGCCTTGGATCGGGAGGCGAGACCCAGTACTTC. Translated: CASLGSGGETQYF.

This sequence joins TRBV4-1 and TRBJ2-7; tentative D call: TRBD2 (6 bases). Trimming took off 3 bases at V and 4 bases at J, with 10 bases between the two ends. Germline CDR1 and CDR2: MGHRA and YSYEKL. The CDR3 runs to 13 residues. The CDR3 region has the DNA TGCGCCAGCAGCCATGAGGGACTTTACGAGCAGTACTTC. Amino acid sequence: CASSHEGLYEQYF.

The chain is built from TRBV7-8 and TRBJ1-1; D is possibly TRBD1 (5 bases). The CDR3 runs 17 residues. Germline-derived CDR1 and CDR2 are SGHVS and FQNEAQ. Trimming left V 5 bases short and J 0 bases short, with 19 bases between. CDR3 residues: CASSPRSSGQMNTEAFF. CDR3 nucleotides: TGTGCCAGCAGCCCTAGATCGTCAGGACAAATGAACACTGAAGCTTTCTTT. Full variable domain (rest looked up from reference TRBV7-8 and TRBJ1-1): GAGVSQSPRYKVAKRGQDVALRCDPISGHVSLFWYQQALGQGPEFLTYFQNEAQLDKSGLPSDRFFAERPEGSVSTLKIQRTQQEDSAVYLCASSPRSSGQMNTEAFFGQGTRLTVV.

This sequence joins TRBV7-6 and TRBJ2-6; 9 bases line up with TRBD1. Germline values: CDR1 SGHVS, CDR2 FNYEAQ. This CDR3 comprises 16 residues. V trimming: 3 bases; J trimming: 0 bases; junction bases outside the gene matches: 0. CDR3 bases: TGTGCCAGCAGCTTGACAGGGGGCTCTGGGGCCAACGTCCTGACTTTC. Translated: CASSLTGGSGANVLTF.

This clone was recorded only once. The chain combines TRBV7-6 with TRBJ2-3, with TRBD2 matching over 8 bases. Germline V CDR1 and CDR2: SGHVS, FNYEAQ. After removal of 5 bases from V and 1 base from J, the junction contained 20 bases not matched to a gene. The CDR3 has 20 residues. CDR3 DNA sequence: TGTGCCAGCAGCCCCGTCTATTCAGGAGGGATAGCGGGGCGCACAGATACGCAGTATTTT. The encoded protein is CASSPVYSGGIAGRTDTQYF. The full variable domain, in which reference TRBV7-6 and TRBJ2-3 provide the parts outside the CDR3, is GAGVSQSPRYKVTKRGQDVALRCDPISGHVSLYWYRQALGQGPEFLTYFNYEAQQDKSGLPNDRFSAERPEGSISTLTIQRTEQRDSAMYRCASSPVYSGGIAGRTDTQYFGPGTRLTVL.

This CDR3 reads CASSFRAGTGSYEQYF. Here the CDR3 DNA reads TGTGCCAGCAGTTTTAGGGCCGGGACAGGGTCCTACGAGCAGTACTTC. This chain connects TRBV27 to TRBJ2-7; TRBD1 aligns across 9 bases. The V segment lost 3 bases and the J segment 1 base; nucleotides outside the gene matches: 7. This CDR3 comprises 16 residues. The germline V gene encodes CDR1 MNHEY and CDR2 SMNVEV (reference sequence).

This clone was counted ten times or more. The chain carries TRBV7-2 and TRBJ1-2, with 7 bases matching TRBD1. Trimming removed 6 bases from V and 3 bases from J; junction bases left unmatched: 4. The CDR3 sequence is 13 residues long. Germline V gives CDR1 SGHTA, CDR2 FQGNSA. In DNA, the CDR3 is TGTGCCAGCAGGTACCAGGGGGACTATGGCTACACCTTC. This encodes CASRYQGDYGYTF. The variable domain in full, completed from reference TRBV7-2 and TRBJ1-2, reads GAGVSQSPSNKVTEKGKDVELRCDPISGHTALYWYRQSLGQGLEFLIYFQGNSAPDKSGLPSDRFSAERTGGSVSTLTIQRTQQEDSAVYLCASRYQGDYGYTFGSGTRLTVV.

The genes are TRBV19 and TRBJ1-2; 9 bases map to TRBD1. The germline V gene encodes CDR1 LNHDA and CDR2 SQIVND (reference sequence). The length of the CDR3 is 18 residues. The V segment lost 3 bases and the J segment 2 bases; nucleotides outside the gene matches: 13. CDR3 sequence reads: CASSMLRYGQGLNYGYTF. The CDR3 nucleotides read TGTGCCAGTAGTATGTTGCGCTATGGACAGGGGTTGAACTATGGCTACACCTTC.

V is TRBV7-8 and J is TRBJ2-7; no firm D call. This CDR3 comprises 13 residues. V gave up 6 bases and J gave up 1 base, with 10 bases separating them. Germline lookup yields CDR1 SGHVS and CDR2 FQNEAQ. In DNA form, the CDR3 reads TGTGCCAGCAGGCCCGCCAGTTCCTACGAGCAGTACTTC. This gives the protein CASRPASSYEQYF.

The chain carries TRBV27 and TRBJ2-7, with TRBD1 matching 7 bases. The CDR3 runs 14 residues. The ends lost 0 bases at V and 7 bases at J; junction bases unmatched: 6. Per germline, CDR1 MNHEY and CDR2 SMNVEV (reference sequence). CDR3 bases: TGTGCCAGCAGTTTATCGGTAGGGGGCAGGGAGCAGTACTTC. Translated: CASSLSVGGREQYF.

DNA for the CDR3: TGTGCCAGCAGTGAGAGGGATATTTGGGGTGGCTACACCTTC. Translating it yields CASSERDIWGGYTF. The chain is built from TRBV25-1 and TRBJ1-2; no clear D. Germline V gene lookup returns CDR1 MGHDK and CDR2 SYGVNS. CDR3 length equals 14 residues. With 3 bases removed from V and 7 bases from J, the gap between germline ends came to 15 bases.

This chain links TRBV13 with TRBJ2-7; TRBD1 agrees at 11 bases. CDR3 length: 13 residues. Per the germline V gene, CDR1 is PRHDT and CDR2 is FYEKMQ (reference sequence). V shed 5 bases, J shed 6 bases, and the junction held 3 bases outside the gene matches. The CDR3 spells CASSGGTGGEQYF. CDR3 DNA: TGTGCCAGCAGCGGCGGGACAGGGGGCGAGCAGTACTTC.

The chain recombines TRBV5-4 with TRBJ2-3; D gene ambiguous. Trimming stripped 4 bases from V and 1 base from J, with 10 bases between. Germline V CDR1 and CDR2: SGHNT, YYREEE (reference sequence). This CDR3 is 14 amino acids long. The CDR3 spells CASSNPTRTDTQYF. CDR3 DNA: TGTGCCAGCAGCAACCCTACTCGCACAGATACGCAGTATTTT.

This clone was recorded only once. The chain is built from TRBV5-6 and TRBJ1-2; 9 nucleotides agree with TRBD1. The CDR3 totals 13 residues. CDR1 and CDR2 (germline): SGHDT, YYEEEE. The J segment lost 7 bases and the V segment lost 4 bases, leaving 5 bases of the junction unmatched. CDR3 residues: CASSPQGASGYTF. CDR3 sequence (DNA): TGTGCCAGCAGCCCACAGGGGGCCTCTGGCTACACCTTC.

The chain recombines TRBV4-1 with TRBJ2-1; 7 nucleotides agree with TRBD2. This CDR3 contains 14 residues. V dropped 3 bases and J dropped 8; count of bases not matched to a gene: 7. Per germline, CDR1 MGHRA and CDR2 YSYEKL. CDR3 in amino acids: CASSHRGRVDEQFF. The CDR3 DNA sequence: TGCGCCAGCAGCCATCGGGGGAGGGTTGATGAGCAGTTCTTC.